The TCR beta chain described here comes from a study of cytomegalovirus exposure and HLA in healthy donors. Study background: Among around 170 million T cells, an earlier analysis found 90 million to 130 million unique TCR beta sequences. In an early release, HLA-typed donors contributed 77 million or so unique TCR sequences.

This CDR3 is 13 amino acids long. Trimming at V came to 7 bases and at J to 2 bases, leaving 2 bases not matched to a gene. Germline CDR1 reads MNHEY; CDR2 reads SVGAGI. Healthy bone marrow donors made up the donors. The study ran its PCR with 60 Vbeta and 13 Jbeta primers. Repertoires were generated with immunoSEQ multiplex PCR, while TCRdb's copy carries only in-frame clones and drops some. Among 150,000 to 200,000 clones, almost 80% were seen once, and the ten largest hold around 15%. This clonotype originated in a man between 50 and 59 years old in good health and CMV-seropositive. The specimen sequenced was PBMCs. This sequence joins TRBV6-5 and TRBJ1-1, with 9 nucleotides matching TRBD1. The CDR3 DNA reads TGTGCCAGCATGGGACAGGGAAACACTGAAGCTTTCTTT. Its translation is CASMGQGNTEAFF.